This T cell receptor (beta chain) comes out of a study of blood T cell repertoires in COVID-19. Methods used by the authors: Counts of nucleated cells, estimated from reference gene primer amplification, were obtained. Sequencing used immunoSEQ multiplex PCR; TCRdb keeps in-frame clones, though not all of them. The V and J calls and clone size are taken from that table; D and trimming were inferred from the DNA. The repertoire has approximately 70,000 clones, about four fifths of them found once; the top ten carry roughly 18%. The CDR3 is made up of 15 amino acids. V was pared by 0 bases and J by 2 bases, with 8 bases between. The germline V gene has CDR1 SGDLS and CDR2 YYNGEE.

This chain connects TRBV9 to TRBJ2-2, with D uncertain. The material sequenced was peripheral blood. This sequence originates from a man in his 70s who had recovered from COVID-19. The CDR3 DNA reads TGTGCCAGCAGCGTAGAGACTTACAACACCGGGGAGCTGTTTTTT. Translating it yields CASSVETYNTGELFF.